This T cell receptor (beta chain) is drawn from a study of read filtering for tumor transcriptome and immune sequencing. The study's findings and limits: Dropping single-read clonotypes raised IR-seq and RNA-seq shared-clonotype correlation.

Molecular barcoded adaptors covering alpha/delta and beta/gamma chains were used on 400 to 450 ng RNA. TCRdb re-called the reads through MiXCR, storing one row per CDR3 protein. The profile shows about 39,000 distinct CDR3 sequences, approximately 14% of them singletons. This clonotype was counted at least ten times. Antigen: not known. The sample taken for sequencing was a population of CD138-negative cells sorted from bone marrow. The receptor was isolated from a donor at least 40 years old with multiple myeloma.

The CDR3: CASSLELNTEAFF. As DNA, the CDR3 is TGTGCCAGCAGCTTAGAATTGAACACTGAAGCTTTCTTT. This chain connects TRBV7-9 to TRBJ1-1; no definite D call. The CDR3 is made up of 13 amino acids. Trimming removed 1 base at V and 0 bases at J, with 3 bases between. Germline loops: CDR1 SEHNR, CDR2 FQNEAQ (reference sequence).